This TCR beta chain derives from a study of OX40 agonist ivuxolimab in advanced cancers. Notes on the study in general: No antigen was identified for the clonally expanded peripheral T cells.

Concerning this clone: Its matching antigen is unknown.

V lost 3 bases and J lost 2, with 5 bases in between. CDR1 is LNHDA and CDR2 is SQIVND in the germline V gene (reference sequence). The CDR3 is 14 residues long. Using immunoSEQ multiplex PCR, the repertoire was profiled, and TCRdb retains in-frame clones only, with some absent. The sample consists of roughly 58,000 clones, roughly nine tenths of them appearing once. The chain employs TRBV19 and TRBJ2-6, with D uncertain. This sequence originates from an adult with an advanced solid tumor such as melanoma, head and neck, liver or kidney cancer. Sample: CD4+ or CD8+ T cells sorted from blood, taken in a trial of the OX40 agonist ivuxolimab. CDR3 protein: CASSMVTGANVLTF. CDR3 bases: TGTGCCAGTAGTATGGTAACTGGGGCCAACGTCCTGACTTTC.